Shown below are 32 T cell receptor beta chains from a single sample sequenced in a study of T cell responses to AZD1222 COVID-19 vaccine. The protocol was immunoSEQ multiplex PCR, while the TCRdb copy is restricted to in-frame clones and leaves out a portion. The data show more than 150,000 clones, more than 85% seen once. Sequenced material: peripheral blood, taken 28 days after the second AZD1222 dose. These receptors were collected from an adult who received the AZD1222 COVID-19 vaccine.

This chain connects TRBV13 to TRBJ2-5; 8 positions agree with TRBD1. This CDR3 region has 16 residues. CDR1 and CDR2 (germline): PRHDT, FYEKMQ (reference sequence). V gave up 5 bases and J gave up 4 bases; unmatched junction bases: 12. CDR3 nucleotide sequence: TGTGCCAGCAGCGGACAGGGAATCAAGTGGGTAGAGACCCAGTACTTC. This codes for CASSGQGIKWVETQYF.

This clone was counted a single time. This rearrangement joins TRBV5-1 to TRBJ1-1; weak D call: TRBD1 (6 bases). Germline CDR1 SGHRS, CDR2 YFSETQ. This CDR3 is 14 amino acids long. Trimming took 3 bases from V and 4 from J, leaving 13 bases between them. CDR3 DNA sequence: TGCGCCAGCAGCTCAGGGGATGCGAGCACTGAAGCTTTCTTT. It is translated as CASSSGDASTEAFF.

The V and J genes are TRBV28 and TRBJ1-3; no reliable D call. Germline assignment: CDR1 MDHEN and CDR2 SYDVKM. V lost 5 bases and J lost 4, with 12 bases in between. This CDR3 has 14 amino acids. CDR3 DNA: TGTGCCAGCAGTCCCCACCTGGGGGGAAACACCATATATTTT. Amino acids: CASSPHLGGNTIYF.

This clone was recorded a few times. V usage is TRBV6-5 and J usage is TRBJ2-7; TRBD1 is a possible D gene (6 bases). V was pared by 2 bases and J by 4 bases, with 15 bases between. Germline V gene sequence: CDR1 MNHEY, CDR2 SVGAGI. The CDR3 totals 15 residues. The CDR3 DNA follows: TGTGCCAGCAGTTACGGGGGCAGGTGGGGTTACGAGCAGTACTTC. Its translation: CASSYGGRWGYEQYF.

The V gene is TRBV7-2, the J gene TRBJ2-2; 7 nucleotides match TRBD1. CDR3 length: 16 residues. V lost 5 bases and J lost 3; bases outside the gene matches: 9. In germline, CDR1 is SGHTA, CDR2 FQGNSA. Here the CDR3 reads CASSISPGQHTGELFF. The DNA for the CDR3 is TGTGCCAGCAGCATCAGCCCGGGACAGCACACCGGGGAGCTGTTTTTT. Using reference TRBV7-2 and TRBJ2-2 for the parts outside the CDR3, the full variable domain is GAGVSQSPSNKVTEKGKDVELRCDPISGHTALYWYRQSLGQGLEFLIYFQGNSAPDKSGLPSDRFSAERTGGSVSTLTIQRTQQEDSAVYLCASSISPGQHTGELFFGEGSRLTVL.

V is TRBV25-1 and J is TRBJ2-7; 9 nucleotides align to TRBD1. Germline CDR1 reads MGHDK; CDR2 reads SYGVNS. V was clipped by 8 bases and J by 4 bases; unmatched bases: 9. This CDR3 is 14 amino acids long. DNA for the CDR3: TGTGCCAGCTCACCGACCGGGACAGGGTACGAGCAGTACTTC. The encoded protein is CASSPTGTGYEQYF.

The chain recombines TRBV24-1 with TRBJ2-5, with D possibly TRBD2 on 5 matching bases. V was shortened by 1 base and J by 7 bases, with 18 bases between the two germline ends. In germline, CDR1 is KGHDR, CDR2 SFDVKD. The CDR3 spans 16 residues. CDR3 amino acids: CATSDLPGPSRGTQYF. The CDR3, as DNA: TGTGCCACCAGTGATTTACCCGGACCCTCTCGGGGGACCCAGTACTTC.

V usage is TRBV28 and J usage is TRBJ1-2; 7 nucleotides align to TRBD1. The CDR3 loop spans 17 amino acids. Germline trimming cut 5 bases from V and 0 bases from J; bases unmatched to any gene: 12. The V gene's germline CDR1 is MDHEN and CDR2 SYDVKM. The CDR3: CASSPPPKTGANYGYTF. The CDR3 DNA follows: TGTGCCAGCAGTCCCCCGCCGAAAACAGGGGCTAACTATGGCTACACCTTC.

The count of this clone is one. The V gene is TRBV10-3, the J gene TRBJ1-3; D perhaps matches TRBD1 (5 bases). The CDR3 sequence is 13 residues long. The germline V gene has CDR1 ENHRY and CDR2 SYGVKD. V lost 7 bases and J 7 bases, leaving 14 bases between the germline ends. The CDR3, as DNA: TGTGCCATCAATGGGGGAAGTCAGAACACCATATATTTT. Amino acid sequence: CAINGGSQNTIYF.

The V call is TRBV6-5, the J call TRBJ1-2; D is unclear. Germline loops: CDR1 MNHEY, CDR2 SVGAGI. CDR3 size: 11 residues. V was cut by 6 bases and J by 8 bases, with 10 bases left in between. This CDR3 is CASRLNRGYTF. CDR3 sequence (DNA): TGTGCCAGCAGACTCAACCGGGGCTACACCTTC.

The chain is built from TRBV11-2 and TRBJ2-7; 9 nucleotides agree with TRBD1. Germline CDR1 and CDR2: SGHAT and FQNNGV. The CDR3 runs to 13 residues. J was trimmed by 5 bases and V by 9 bases; bases with no gene match: 8. CDR3 sequence: CASHPTGGDEQYF. The CDR3, as DNA: TGTGCCAGTCACCCGACAGGGGGTGACGAGCAGTACTTC.

J is TRBJ1-5 and V is TRBV6-5; TRBD1 might be the D (6 bases). This CDR3 spans 15 amino acids. Germline CDR1 and CDR2: MNHEY and SVGAGI. Trimming removed 6 bases at V and 5 bases at J, with 17 bases between. Written as DNA, the CDR3 is TGTGCCAGCAGCAACAGGGATGGGTGGGATCAGCCCCAGCATTTT. Translation: CASSNRDGWDQPQHF.

The chain couples TRBV7-8 to TRBJ2-1, with 10 bases fitting TRBD1. This CDR3 spans 15 amino acids. Germline CDR1 is SGHVS and CDR2 is FQNEAQ. V gave up 5 bases and J gave up 7 bases; unmatched junction bases: 8. The CDR3 protein is CASSRNLDRGNEQFF. The DNA of the CDR3 is TGTGCCAGCAGCCGAAACTTGGACAGGGGGAATGAGCAGTTCTTC.

The J gene is TRBJ2-1, the V gene TRBV19; 7 bases match TRBD2. Germline V CDR1 and CDR2: LNHDA, SQIVND (reference sequence). V lost 3 bases to trimming and J lost 7 bases; unmatched junction nucleotides: 6. The CDR3 loop spans 14 amino acids. The CDR3 here is CASSMGGIGNEQFF. The CDR3 coding sequence is TGTGCCAGTAGTATGGGGGGGATAGGGAATGAGCAGTTCTTC.

The rearrangement joins TRBV19 to TRBJ2-3; tentatively, D is TRBD1 or TRBD2 (5 bases each). The CDR3 contains 16 residues. Germline assignment: CDR1 LNHDA and CDR2 SQIVND (reference sequence). Trimming cost V 7 bases and J 0 bases, with 17 bases left between them. CDR3 protein: CASTDTPGPSTDTQYF. CDR3 DNA sequence: TGTGCCAGTACCGACACCCCGGGGCCTAGCACAGATACGCAGTATTTT.

The chain couples TRBV28 to TRBJ2-7; tentative D call: TRBD2 (5 bases). Trimming removed 3 bases from V and 0 bases from J, with 12 bases in between. The CDR3 is 15 residues long. Per germline, CDR1 MDHEN and CDR2 SYDVKM. CDR3 sequence reads: CASSLWLGGSYEQYF. CDR3 nucleotides: TGTGCCAGCAGTTTGTGGCTCGGAGGCTCCTACGAGCAGTACTTC. The variable domain in full, with the rest retrieved from reference TRBV28 and TRBJ2-7, is DVKVTQSSRYLVKRTGEKVFLECVQDMDHENMFWYRQDPGLGLRLIYFSYDVKMKEKGDIPEGYSVSREKKERFSLILESASTNQTSMYLCASSLWLGGSYEQYFGPGTRLTVT.

This chain connects TRBV6-5 to TRBJ1-2, with D unclear. The CDR3 spans 16 residues. Germline V gives CDR1 MNHEY, CDR2 SVGAGI. Trimming cost V 0 bases and J 2 bases, with 13 bases left between them. CDR3: CASSYSSVGGNYGYTF. The CDR3 coding sequence is TGTGCCAGCAGTTACTCGAGCGTAGGCGGGAACTATGGCTACACCTTC.

V and J are TRBV7-3 and TRBJ2-1; a possible D gene is TRBD2 (6 bases). The CDR3 is made up of 16 amino acids. Germline V CDR1 and CDR2: SGHTA, FQGTGA. V was trimmed by 5 bases and J by 0 bases, leaving 14 bases between them. DNA of the CDR3: TGTGCCAGCAGCCTTTCGGGCGGGGCCTCCTACAATGAGCAGTTCTTC. Protein: CASSLSGGASYNEQFF. The full variable domain, completed using reference TRBV7-3 and TRBJ2-1, is GAGVSQTPSNKVTEKGKYVELRCDPISGHTALYWYRQSLGQGPEFLIYFQGTGAADDSGLPNDRFFAVRPEGSVSTLKIQRTERGDSAVYLCASSLSGGASYNEQFFGPGTRLTVL.

In nucleotides, the CDR3 is TGCGCCACTCTGCAGTCGGGACAGGGGTGGAATGAGCAGTTCTTC. Translating it yields CATLQSGQGWNEQFF. The rearrangement joins TRBV5-1 to TRBJ2-1; 10 bases match TRBD1. With 9 bases clipped from V and 7 bases from J, the junction kept 13 bases outside the gene matches. This CDR3 comprises 15 residues. In germline, CDR1 is SGHRS, CDR2 YFSETQ.

The V call is TRBV9, the J call TRBJ2-1, with D unclear. This CDR3 is built from 13 residues. Germline assignment: CDR1 SGDLS and CDR2 YYNGEE. V was clipped by 0 bases and J by 4 bases, with 5 bases between them. CDR3: CASSVAEYNEQFF. The CDR3 nucleotides are TGTGCCAGCAGCGTAGCTGAATACAATGAGCAGTTCTTC.

This chain links TRBV29-1 with TRBJ2-7; D remains ambiguous. The germline CDR1 and CDR2 sequences are SQVTM and ANQGSEA. Trimming took off 4 bases at V and 5 bases at J, with 15 bases between the two ends. This CDR3 is 13 amino acids long. CDR3 amino acids: CSVAGRARNEQYF. CDR3 DNA sequence: TGCAGCGTTGCGGGTAGGGCCAGAAACGAGCAGTACTTC.

The chain is built from TRBV6-2 or TRBV6-3 and TRBJ2-1, with 9 bases lining up with TRBD2. The CDR3 covers 17 residues. V shed 2 bases, J shed 7 bases, and the junction held 12 bases outside the gene matches. Germline V gives CDR1 MNHEY, CDR2 SVGEGT. The CDR3 bases are TGTGCCAGCAGTTACCAGGACGGAGCGGGAGGTTGGAATGAGCAGTTCTTC. As protein: CASSYQDGAGGWNEQFF.

This rearrangement joins TRBV18 to TRBJ2-5, with 9 bases lining up with TRBD2. This CDR3 comprises 17 residues. V shed 2 bases and J 1 base; nucleotides not matched to a gene: 8. CDR1 and CDR2 from the germline V gene are KGHSH and LQKENI. The CDR3 loop reads CASSPLAAGGSQETQYF. The CDR3, as DNA: TGTGCCAGCTCACCATTGGCGGCGGGAGGGTCCCAAGAGACCCAGTACTTC. The whole variable domain, filled in from reference TRBV18 and TRBJ2-5, reads NAGVMQNPRHLVRRRGQEARLRCSPMKGHSHVYWYRQLPEEGLKFMVYLQKENIIDESGMPKERFSAEFPKEGPSILRIQQVVRGDSAAYFCASSPLAAGGSQETQYFGPGTRLLVL.

The chain is built from TRBV5-1 and TRBJ2-3; 11 nucleotides line up with TRBD2. The CDR3 consists of 16 residues. With V trimmed by 3 bases and J by 6 bases, 9 bases remained unmatched. Per germline, CDR1 SGHRS and CDR2 YFSETQ. Here the CDR3 reads CASSSLTSGTGDTQYF. CDR3 coding DNA: TGCGCCAGCAGCTCGTTGACTAGCGGGACAGGGGATACGCAGTATTTT. Full variable domain (rest looked up from reference TRBV5-1 and TRBJ2-3): KAGVTQTPRYLIKTRGQQVTLSCSPISGHRSVSWYQQTPGQGLQFLFEYFSETQRNKGNFPGRFSGRQFSNSRSEMNVSTLELGDSALYLCASSSLTSGTGDTQYFGPGTRLTVL.

This chain joins TRBV6-4 and TRBJ2-3; TRBD2 aligns across 12 bases. The CDR3 is 16 residues long. Trimming took 3 bases from V and 4 from J; bases not matched to a gene: 5. Germline CDR1 and CDR2: MRHNA and SNTAGT. The CDR3 DNA sequence: TGTGCCAGCAGTGAGGCTAGCGGGAGGGACGCAGATACGCAGTATTTT. This encodes CASSEASGRDADTQYF.

The J gene is TRBJ1-6, the V gene TRBV27; no clear D gene. This CDR3 has 12 residues. Germline V lookup: CDR1 MNHEY, CDR2 SMNVEV (reference sequence). Trimming took off 3 bases at V and 12 bases at J, with 9 bases between the two ends. Written as DNA, the CDR3 is TGTGCCAGCAGTTTTGGCATGGGACCCCTCCACTTT. It translates to CASSFGMGPLHF.

This chain joins TRBV19 and TRBJ2-4; D possibly corresponds to TRBD1 (5 bases). The CDR3 runs 12 residues. Germline V gives CDR1 LNHDA, CDR2 SQIVND (reference sequence). V shed 6 bases and J shed 10 bases, with 13 bases lying between them. CDR3 amino acids: CASSGHLKIQYF. CDR3 nucleotide sequence: TGTGCCAGTAGCGGACATCTAAAAATTCAGTACTTC.

The V call is TRBV28, the J call TRBJ1-1, with TRBD1 as a possible D gene (5 bases). Trimming stripped 6 bases from V and 3 bases from J, with 14 bases between. CDR3 length equals 14 residues. Per the germline V gene, CDR1 is MDHEN and CDR2 is SYDVKM. For the CDR3, the DNA is TGTGCCAGCAGCCCGGGACTGGGATACACTGAAGCTTTCTTT. This translates into CASSPGLGYTEAFF.

This clone was recorded once. The V gene is TRBV5-1, the J gene TRBJ2-1, with 10 bases lining up with TRBD2. CDR1 and CDR2 from the germline V gene are SGHRS and YFSETQ. The ends lost 4 bases at V and 2 bases at J; junction bases unmatched: 6. The CDR3 consists of 16 residues. DNA of the CDR3: TGCGCCAGCAGCCCTCTAGCGGGGGAGGCCTACAATGAGCAGTTCTTC. It yields the protein CASSPLAGEAYNEQFF.

This clone was recorded a few times. The chain employs TRBV5-1 and TRBJ1-1; TRBD1 aligns across 9 bases. CDR3 length equals 15 residues. CDR1 is SGHRS, CDR2 YFSETQ, per germline. Trimming cost V 5 bases and J 1 base; bases outside gene matches: 6. The CDR3 is CASRRIQGANTEAFF. The CDR3 DNA reads TGCGCCAGCAGACGAATACAGGGGGCGAACACTGAAGCTTTCTTT. The full variable domain, rest sourced from reference TRBV5-1 and TRBJ1-1, is KAGVTQTPRYLIKTRGQQVTLSCSPISGHRSVSWYQQTPGQGLQFLFEYFSETQRNKGNFPGRFSGRQFSNSRSEMNVSTLELGDSALYLCASRRIQGANTEAFFGQGTRLTVV.

This clone was seen just once. J is TRBJ1-5 and V is TRBV27; no firm D call. V was pared by 3 bases and J by 2 bases, with 11 bases between. Germline CDR1 and CDR2: MNHEY and SMNVEV (reference sequence). The CDR3 sequence is 15 residues long. This CDR3 is CASSFTPGGNQPQHF. The CDR3 bases are TGTGCCAGCAGTTTTACTCCAGGAGGCAATCAGCCCCAGCATTTT.

This clone was recorded only once. The CDR3 sequence: CASSLGQGRYEQYF. The CDR3 DNA reads as TGTGCCAGCAGCCTTGGACAGGGGAGATACGAGCAGTACTTC. The chain recombines TRBV6-2 or TRBV6-3 with TRBJ2-7; TRBD1 matches at 9 bases. From germline, CDR1 is MNHEY and CDR2 SVGEGT. The CDR3 contains 14 residues. J lost 4 bases, V lost 6 bases, and 7 bases had no gene match.